This TCR beta chain was observed in a study of T cell responses to AZD1222 COVID-19 vaccine. Study results and limitations: Spike-specific TCR depth and breadth grew after two AZD1222 doses. Spike-spanning, vaccine-associated CD4 TCRs were dominant at 160-218 and 743-854.

Germline V gives CDR1 MNHEY, CDR2 SVGAGI. V lost 6 bases to trimming and J lost 2 bases; unmatched junction nucleotides: 4. The length of the CDR3 is 15 residues. Worth noting for this clone: What it recognizes is unknown.

Produced via immunoSEQ multiplex PCR; TCRdb's table is partial and in-frame only. The sample lists about 160,000 clones, about 88% occurring once. V is TRBV6-5 and J is TRBJ2-6; TRBD2 aligns across 7 bases. The clonotype comes from an adult in good health. The sample consisted of peripheral blood, taken on day 0 of AZD1222 vaccination. CDR3 in DNA: TGTGCCAGCAGCTTGGGAGGGGCTGGGGCCAACGTCCTGACTTTC. It is translated as CASSLGGAGANVLTF.